This T cell receptor (beta chain) was recovered during a study of long-term antiretroviral therapy in people with HIV. Survey-level immunoSEQ v3.0 assays were run. Sequencing had a target that covered roughly 40,000-50,000 T-cell genomes per sample. Sequencing was performed with immunoSEQ multiplex PCR; in TCRdb, only in-frame clones are kept and a portion is missing. The data show about 8,600 clones, around 84% seen once. The receptor comes from a man aged 35 to 55 with HIV. Material: unsorted PBMCs, obtained 0.6 years before starting antiretroviral therapy.

CDR3 sequence: CASSQERIYSGNTIYF. The CDR3 nucleotides are TGTGCCAGCAGCCAAGAACGGATTTATTCTGGAAACACCATATATTTT. V is TRBV14 and J is TRBJ1-3; D not resolved. The CDR3 spans 16 residues. The germline V gene encodes CDR1 SGHDN and CDR2 FVKESK. The germline V and J ends were trimmed by 0 bases and 1 base, with 10 bases remaining between them.